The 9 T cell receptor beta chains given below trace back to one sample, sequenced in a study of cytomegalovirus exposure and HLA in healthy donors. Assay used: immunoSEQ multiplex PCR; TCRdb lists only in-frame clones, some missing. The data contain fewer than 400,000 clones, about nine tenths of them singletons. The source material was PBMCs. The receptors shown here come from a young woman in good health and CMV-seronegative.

The CDR3 region is CASNAASSGETQYF. The CDR3 DNA is TGTGCCAGTAACGCGGCGTCATCGGGAGAGACCCAGTACTTC. The rearrangement joins TRBV19 to TRBJ2-5, with D unresolved. Germline V gene data show CDR1 as LNHDA and CDR2 as SQIVND (reference sequence). The CDR3 has 14 amino acids. Between the trimmed V and J ends, which lost 7 bases and 4 bases, there was a span of 16 bases.

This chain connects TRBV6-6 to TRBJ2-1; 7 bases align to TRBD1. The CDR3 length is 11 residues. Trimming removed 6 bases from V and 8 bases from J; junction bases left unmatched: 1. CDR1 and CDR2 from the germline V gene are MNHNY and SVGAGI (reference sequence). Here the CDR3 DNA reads TGTGCCAGCAGCCAGGGGGATGAGCAGTTCTTC. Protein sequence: CASSQGDEQFF.

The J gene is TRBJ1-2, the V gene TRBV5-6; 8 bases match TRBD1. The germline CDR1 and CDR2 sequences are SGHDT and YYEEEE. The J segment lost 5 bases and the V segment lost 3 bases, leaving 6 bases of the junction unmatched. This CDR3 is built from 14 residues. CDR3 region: CASSSLDREYGYTF. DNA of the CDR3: TGTGCCAGCAGCTCCCTGGACAGGGAATATGGCTACACCTTC.

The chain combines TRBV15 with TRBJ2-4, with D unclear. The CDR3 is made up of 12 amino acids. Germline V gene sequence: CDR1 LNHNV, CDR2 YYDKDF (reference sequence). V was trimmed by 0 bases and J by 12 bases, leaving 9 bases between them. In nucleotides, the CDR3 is TGTGCCACCAGCAGAGATTCGGGTACTCAGTACTTC. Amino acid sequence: CATSRDSGTQYF.

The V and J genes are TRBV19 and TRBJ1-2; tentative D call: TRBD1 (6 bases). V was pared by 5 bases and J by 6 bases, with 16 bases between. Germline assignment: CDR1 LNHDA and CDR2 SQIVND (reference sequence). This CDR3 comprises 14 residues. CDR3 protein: CASSVGTSKDGYTF. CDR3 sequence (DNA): TGTGCCAGTAGTGTCGGGACAAGCAAAGATGGCTACACCTTC.

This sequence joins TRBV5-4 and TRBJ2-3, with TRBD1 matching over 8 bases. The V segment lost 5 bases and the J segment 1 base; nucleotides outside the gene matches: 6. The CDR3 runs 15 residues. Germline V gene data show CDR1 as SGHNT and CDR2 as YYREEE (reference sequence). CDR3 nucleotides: TGTGCCAGCAGTCCCGCACAGGGGGGCACAGATACGCAGTATTTT. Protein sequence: CASSPAQGGTDTQYF.

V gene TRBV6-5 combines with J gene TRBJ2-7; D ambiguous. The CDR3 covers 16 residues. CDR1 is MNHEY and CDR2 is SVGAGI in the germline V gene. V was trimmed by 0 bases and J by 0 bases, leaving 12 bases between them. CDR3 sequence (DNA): TGTGCCAGCAGTTACTCGTTCGCGGCAAGCTCCTACGAGCAGTACTTC. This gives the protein CASSYSFAASSYEQYF.

Here the CDR3 DNA reads TGTGCCAGCTCACCCCAGGGGGCTGGGGCCAACGTCCTGACTTTC. It codes for CASSPQGAGANVLTF. V is TRBV18 and J is TRBJ2-6; TRBD1 agrees at 7 bases. V lost 3 bases, J lost 2 bases, and 1 base stayed unmatched. The CDR3 is made up of 15 amino acids. Germline CDR1 is KGHSH and CDR2 is LQKENI.

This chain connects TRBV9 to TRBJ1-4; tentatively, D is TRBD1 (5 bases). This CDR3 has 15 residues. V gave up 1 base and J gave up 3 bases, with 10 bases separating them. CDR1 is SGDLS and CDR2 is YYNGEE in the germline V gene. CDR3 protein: CASSVKGLSNEKLFF. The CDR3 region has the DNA TGTGCCAGCAGCGTAAAGGGGCTATCTAATGAAAAACTGTTTTTT.